This T cell receptor (beta chain) was captured in a study of early T cells in non-severe SARS-CoV-2 infection. The study's findings and limits: Matching with VDJdb favored anti-spike CD8 responses (missing private and CD4 specificities).

On this clonotype itself: Its antigen is unknown.

The TCR library protocol was used to attach unique molecular identifiers. These identifiers were attached to individual cDNA molecules. TCRdb ran MiXCR on the 5' RACE reads and lists one entry per CDR3 protein. The data hold approximately 26,000 distinct CDR3 sequences, with roughly 4.3% observed a single time. In germline, CDR1 is MNHEY, CDR2 SMNVEV (reference sequence). Trimming pared 2 bases from V and 4 bases from J, leaving 23 bases between. CDR3 length: 19 residues. Sequencing was done on a sample of whole blood. This clonotype was obtained from an adult who was a healthcare worker with PCR-confirmed SARS-CoV-2 infection or an uninfected control (not recorded which). This rearrangement joins TRBV27 to TRBJ2-2; D is perhaps TRBD1 (5 bases). CDR3 sequence reads: CASSLDISVVTGRTGELFF. CDR3 nucleotides: TGTGCCAGCAGTTTAGATATCAGCGTGGTAACAGGTCGCACCGGGGAGCTGTTTTTT.